This TCR beta chain emerged from a study of neurological immune-mediated disorders. Background on the study: Multiple sclerosis patients numbering around 35 comprised roughly 30 relapsing-remitting and 3 secondary progressive patients. Study-wide results and caveats: The most TCR clonal expansion was seen in HTLV-1-associated myelopathy, whereas the least was seen in multiple sclerosis, below the level in healthy controls.

Preparation of the unsorted libraries drew on 2 million PBMCs stored at -80 C. This clonotype has at least ten counts. Its antigen is unidentified. Synthesis of cDNA was carried out by template-switch 5'RACE. The reaction used 10-nucleotide random UMIs. TCRdb ran MiXCR on the 5' RACE reads and lists one entry per CDR3 protein. The sample has some 46,000 distinct CDR3 sequences; roughly 4.4% are singletons. Germline V gene data show CDR1 as ENHRY and CDR2 as SYGVKD. The CDR3 is 12 amino acids. J was trimmed by 7 bases and V by 6 bases; bases with no gene match: 5. This receptor was taken from a woman in her fifties or sixties with multiple sclerosis. The sample consisted of PBMCs. The rearrangement links TRBV10-3 to TRBJ1-2, with 7 bases matching TRBD1. The CDR3 loop reads CAISGQDLGYTF. Written as DNA, the CDR3 is TGTGCCATCAGCGGACAGGACCTTGGCTACACCTTC.